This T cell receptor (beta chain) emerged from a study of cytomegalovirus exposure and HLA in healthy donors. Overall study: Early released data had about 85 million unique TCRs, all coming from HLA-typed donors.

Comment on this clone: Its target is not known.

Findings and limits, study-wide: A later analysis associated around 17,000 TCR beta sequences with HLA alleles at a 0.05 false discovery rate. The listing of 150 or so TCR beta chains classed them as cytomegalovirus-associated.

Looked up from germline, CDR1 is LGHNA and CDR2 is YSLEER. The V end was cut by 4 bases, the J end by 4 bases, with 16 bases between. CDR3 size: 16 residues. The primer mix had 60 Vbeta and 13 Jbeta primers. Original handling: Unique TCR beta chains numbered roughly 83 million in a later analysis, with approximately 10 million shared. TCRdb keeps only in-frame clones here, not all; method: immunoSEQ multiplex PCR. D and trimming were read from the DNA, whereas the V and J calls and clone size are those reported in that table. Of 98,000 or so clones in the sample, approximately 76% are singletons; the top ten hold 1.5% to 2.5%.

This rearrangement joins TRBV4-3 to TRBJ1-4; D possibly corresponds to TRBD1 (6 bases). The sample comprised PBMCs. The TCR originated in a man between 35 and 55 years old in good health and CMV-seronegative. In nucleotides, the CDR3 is TGCGCCAGCAGCCCTTTTAGGGGGACGGGTAATGAAAAACTGTTTTTT. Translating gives CASSPFRGTGNEKLFF.